These T cell receptor beta chains were read from a single sample in a study of blood T cell repertoires in COVID-19. Produced via immunoSEQ multiplex PCR; TCRdb's table is partial and in-frame only. The sample comprises 250,000 or so clones, about four fifths of which are singletons, and 3.4% rests with the top ten. Sequencing was done on a sample of PBMCs or T cells enriched from blood (not recorded which). The receptors come from a man aged 45-65 years who had recovered from COVID-19. CDR3s include the opening cysteine and the closing phenylalanine or tryptophan. D genes are given only for firm matches. Clone size, where shown, is once, few, many, or a class for clones that have expanded.

j_call	v_call	d_call	clone_size	cdr3_length	cdr3_aa	cdr3_nt
TRBJ2-1	TRBV29-1	-	few	14	CSGTTGGGYNEQFF	TGCAGCGGGACTACAGGGGGGGGCTACAATGAGCAGTTCTTC
TRBJ2-7	TRBV27	TRBD2	-	14	CASYGTSGSYEQYF	TGTGCCAGCTACGGGACTAGCGGGAGCTACGAGCAGTACTTC
TRBJ1-3	TRBV5-1	-	few	16	CASSGRTASSGNTIYF	TGCGCCAGCAGCGGAAGGACAGCGAGCTCTGGAAACACCATATATTTT
TRBJ2-1	TRBV19	TRBD2	-	16	CASSIPGTSGTNEQFF	TGTGCCAGTAGTATTCCCGGGACTAGCGGGACTAATGAGCAGTTCTTC
TRBJ2-5	TRBV7-6	TRBD1	-	15	CASSLGTGVPETQYF	TGTGCCAGCAGCCTCGGGACAGGGGTTCCCGAGACCCAGTACTTC
TRBJ1-3	TRBV3-1/TRBV3-2	-	-	14	CASSTTSSGNTIYF	TGTGCCAGCAGCACGACAAGCTCTGGAAACACCATATATTTT
TRBJ1-2	TRBV3-1/TRBV3-2	-	-	12	CASSQESVGYTF	TGTGCCAGCAGCCAAGAGAGTGTTGGCTACACCTTC
TRBJ2-7	TRBV7-2	TRBD2	-	18	CASSLIPSGAGGLREQYF	TGTGCCAGCAGCTTGATCCCTAGTGGGGCGGGAGGGCTTCGAGAGCAGTACTTC
TRBJ1-1	TRBV5-4	-	-	12	CAGRPGESEAFF	TGTGCCGGCCGACCGGGGGAGAGTGAAGCTTTCTTT
TRBJ1-2	TRBV4-2	-	-	12	CASSHSLFGYTF	TGTGCCAGCAGCCATAGCCTTTTTGGCTACACCTTC
TRBJ1-2	TRBV12-3/TRBV12-4	-	-	11	CASTLGRGYTF	TGTGCCAGCACCCTCGGGAGGGGCTACACCTTC
TRBJ2-7	TRBV5-6	TRBD2	-	14	CASSLKRGTYEQYF	TGTGCCAGCAGCCTAAAGCGGGGGACCTACGAGCAGTACTTC
TRBJ1-1	TRBV5-4	-	-	14	CASGVGGLNTEAFF	TGTGCCAGCGGCGTAGGGGGACTAAACACTGAAGCTTTCTTT
TRBJ1-2	TRBV7-2	-	-	14	CASSLGRQNYGYTF	TGTGCCAGCAGCTTAGGCCGCCAGAACTATGGCTACACCTTC
TRBJ2-1	TRBV5-1	-	-	15	CASSFSGSTYNEQFF	TGCGCCAGCAGCTTTTCCGGGAGTACCTACAATGAGCAGTTCTTC
TRBJ1-1	TRBV5-1	TRBD1	-	16	CASSLEGTGMVTEAFF	TGCGCCAGCAGCTTGGAGGGGACAGGGATGGTCACTGAAGCTTTCTTT
TRBJ2-7	TRBV5-1	-	-	14	CASRTQTESYEQYF	TGCGCCAGCAGGACCCAGACAGAGTCCTACGAGCAGTACTTC
TRBJ2-4	TRBV19	TRBD1	-	14	CAARGGATKNIQYF	TGTGCCGCCAGAGGGGGCGCGACCAAAAACATTCAGTACTTC
TRBJ2-3	TRBV5-4	-	-	15	CASSLMWRATDTQYF	TGTGCCAGCAGCTTGATGTGGAGAGCAACAGATACGCAGTATTTT
TRBJ1-2	TRBV7-8	-	-	14	CASSLQGGNYGYTF	TGTGCCAGCAGCCTACAGGGCGGGAACTATGGCTACACCTTC
TRBJ2-3	TRBV7-3	-	-	14	CASSPGTSTDTQYF	TGTGCCAGCAGCCCCGGGACAAGCACAGATACGCAGTATTTT
TRBJ1-4	TRBV7-2	TRBD1	-	15	CASSTRQGAREKLFF	TGTGCCAGCAGCACCCGACAGGGGGCACGAGAAAAACTGTTTTTT
TRBJ1-2	TRBV7-9	-	-	16	CASSSNTGQIYYGYTF	TGTGCCAGCAGCTCCAATACAGGGCAGATATATTATGGCTACACCTTC
TRBJ1-2	TRBV10-3	-	-	14	CAISGPGVGYGYTF	TGTGCCATCAGTGGCCCAGGGGTGGGCTATGGCTACACCTTC
TRBJ2-3	TRBV11-3	TRBD2	-	15	CASTPGGGLADTQYF	TGTGCCAGCACCCCCGGGGGGGGGCTCGCAGATACGCAGTATTTT
TRBJ1-5	TRBV4-1	TRBD1	-	17	CASSLAAGQSLNQPQHF	TGCGCCAGCAGCCTGGCCGCGGGACAGAGCTTAAATCAGCCCCAGCATTTT
TRBJ2-6	TRBV5-1	-	-	16	CASSLNGFSGANVLTF	TGCGCCAGCAGCTTAAACGGTTTCTCTGGGGCCAACGTCCTGACTTTC
TRBJ1-4	TRBV2	-	once	13	CASHRDTNEKLFF	TGTGCCAGCCACCGGGACACAAATGAAAAACTGTTTTTT
TRBJ1-5	TRBV19	-	-	14	CASHTDSSNQPQHF	TGTGCCAGCCATACGGACAGTAGCAATCAGCCCCAGCATTTT
TRBJ2-7	TRBV27	TRBD2	many	15	CASSPETSGKNEQYF	TGTGCCAGCAGTCCTGAGACTAGCGGGAAGAACGAGCAGTACTTC
TRBJ2-7	TRBV19	-	-	15	CASSMGHQSYYEQYF	TGTGCCAGTAGTATGGGACACCAAAGCTACTACGAGCAGTACTTC
TRBJ2-1	TRBV10-3	TRBD2	-	14	CAIRDSGGVNEQFF	TGTGCCATCAGAGACTCGGGAGGGGTGAATGAGCAGTTCTTC
TRBJ1-2	TRBV5-1	TRBD1	-	14	CASSLGTGGSGYTF	TGCGCCAGCAGCTTGGGGACAGGGGGAAGTGGCTACACCTTC
TRBJ2-7	TRBV4-1	TRBD2	-	16	CASSQPPGLDIYEQYF	TGCGCCAGCAGCCAACCTCCGGGACTAGATATCTACGAGCAGTACTTC
TRBJ2-3	TRBV7-3	TRBD2	-	17	CASSPGLAGGGTDTQYF	TGTGCCAGCAGCCCGGGACTAGCGGGAGGGGGCACAGATACGCAGTATTTT
TRBJ1-2	TRBV19	TRBD1	-	12	CASSQGGWGYTF	TGTGCCAGCTCGCAGGGGGGCTGGGGCTACACCTTC
TRBJ2-7	TRBV5-1	-	-	15	CASREEVVPSYEQYF	TGCGCCAGCAGAGAAGAGGTGGTACCCTCCTACGAGCAGTACTTC
TRBJ1-3	TRBV7-3	-	-	14	CASANGAGGNTIYF	TGTGCCAGCGCCAATGGGGCAGGCGGAAACACCATATATTTT
TRBJ2-2	TRBV14	TRBD1	-	15	CASSLRQGAFGELFF	TGTGCCAGCAGCCTGCGACAGGGGGCTTTCGGGGAGCTGTTTTTT